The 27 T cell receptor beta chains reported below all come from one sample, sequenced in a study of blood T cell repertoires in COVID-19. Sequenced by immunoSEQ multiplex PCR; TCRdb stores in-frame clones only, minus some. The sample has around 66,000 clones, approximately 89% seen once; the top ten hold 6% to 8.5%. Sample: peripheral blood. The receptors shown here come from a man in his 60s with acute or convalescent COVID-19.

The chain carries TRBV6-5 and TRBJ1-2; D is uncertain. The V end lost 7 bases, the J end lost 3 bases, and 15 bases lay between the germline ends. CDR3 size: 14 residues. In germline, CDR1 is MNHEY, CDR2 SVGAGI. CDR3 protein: CASTSYGGDYGYTF. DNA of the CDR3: TGTGCCAGCACCTCCTATGGAGGAGACTATGGCTACACCTTC.

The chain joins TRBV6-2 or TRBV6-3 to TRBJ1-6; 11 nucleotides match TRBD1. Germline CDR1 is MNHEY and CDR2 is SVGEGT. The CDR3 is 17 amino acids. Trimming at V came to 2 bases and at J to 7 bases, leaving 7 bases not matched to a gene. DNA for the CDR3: TGTGCCAGCAGTTACGGAGGGACAGGGGGTTGGAATTCACCCCTCCACTTT. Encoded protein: CASSYGGTGGWNSPLHF.

Written as DNA, the CDR3 is TGTGCCTGGAACAGAGAATATAATGAAAAACTGTTTTTT. Translating gives CAWNREYNEKLFF. The gene calls are TRBV30 and TRBJ1-4; D is undetermined. Trimming shortened V by 4 bases and J by 4 bases, and 10 bases separated the two germline ends. The CDR3 length is 13 residues. CDR1 and CDR2 (germline): GTSNPN, SVGIG (reference sequence).

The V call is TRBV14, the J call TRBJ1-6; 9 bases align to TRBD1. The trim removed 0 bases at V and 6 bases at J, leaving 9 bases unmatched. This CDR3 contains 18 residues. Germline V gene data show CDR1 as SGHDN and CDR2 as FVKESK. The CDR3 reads CASSQEHDRGWVNSPLHF. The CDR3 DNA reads TGTGCCAGCAGCCAAGAACATGACAGGGGGTGGGTTAATTCACCCCTCCACTTT. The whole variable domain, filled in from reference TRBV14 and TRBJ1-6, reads EAGVTQFPSHSVIEKGQTVTLRCDPISGHDNLYWYRRVMGKEIKFLLHFVKESKQDESGMPNNRFLAERTGGTYSTLKVQPAELEDSGVYFCASSQEHDRGWVNSPLHFGNGTRLTVT.

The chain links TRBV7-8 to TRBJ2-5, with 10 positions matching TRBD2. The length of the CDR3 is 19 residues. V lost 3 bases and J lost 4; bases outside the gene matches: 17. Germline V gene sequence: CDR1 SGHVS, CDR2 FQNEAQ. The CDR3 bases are TGTGCCAGCAGCTTGTTGAGGGTAGCGGGGGGTTCCCCTACAGAGACCCAGTACTTC. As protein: CASSLLRVAGGSPTETQYF.

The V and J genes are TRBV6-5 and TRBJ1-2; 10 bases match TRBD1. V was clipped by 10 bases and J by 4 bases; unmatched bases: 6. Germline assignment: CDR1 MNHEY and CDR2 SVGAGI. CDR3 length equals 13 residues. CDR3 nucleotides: TGTGCCACCCGACAGGGGGCTGCCTATGGCTACACCTTC. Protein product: CATRQGAAYGYTF.

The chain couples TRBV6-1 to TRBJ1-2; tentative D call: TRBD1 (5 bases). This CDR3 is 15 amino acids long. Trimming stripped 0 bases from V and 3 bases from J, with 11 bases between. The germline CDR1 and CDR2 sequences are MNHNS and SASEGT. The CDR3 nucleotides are TGTGCCAGCAGTGAAGCGGGGCATGGGGACTATGGCTACACCTTC. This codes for CASSEAGHGDYGYTF.

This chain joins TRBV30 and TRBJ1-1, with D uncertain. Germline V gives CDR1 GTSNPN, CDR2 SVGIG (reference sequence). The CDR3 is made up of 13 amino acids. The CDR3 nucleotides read TGTGCGAGGGCAGTGGGATTGAACACTGAAGCTTTCTTT. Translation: CARAVGLNTEAFF.

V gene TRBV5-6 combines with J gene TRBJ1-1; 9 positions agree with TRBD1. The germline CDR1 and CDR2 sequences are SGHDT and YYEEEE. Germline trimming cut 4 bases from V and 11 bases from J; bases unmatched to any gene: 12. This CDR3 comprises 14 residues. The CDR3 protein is CASSGRDRVFAAFF. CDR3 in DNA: TGTGCCAGCAGCGGCCGGGACAGGGTTTTTGCCGCTTTCTTT. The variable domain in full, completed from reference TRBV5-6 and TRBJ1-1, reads DAGVTQSPTHLIKTRGQQVTLRCSPKSGHDTVSWYQQALGQGPQFIFQYYEEEERQRGNFPDRFSGHQFPNYSSELNVNALLLGDSALYLCASSGRDRVFAAFFGQGTRLTVV.

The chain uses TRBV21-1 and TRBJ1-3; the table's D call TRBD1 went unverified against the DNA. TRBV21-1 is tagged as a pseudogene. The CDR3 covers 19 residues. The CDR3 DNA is TGTGCCAGCAGCAAAGCGCTTTCGAAACACCCCCAAACTGGAAACACCATATATTTT. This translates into CASSKALSKHPQTGNTIYF.

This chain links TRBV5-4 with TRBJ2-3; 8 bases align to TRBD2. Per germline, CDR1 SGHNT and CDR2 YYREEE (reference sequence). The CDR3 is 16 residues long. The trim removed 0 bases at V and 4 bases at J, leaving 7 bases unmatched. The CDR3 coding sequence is TGTGCCAGCAGCTTGGCGTTGACGGGGGGGGCAGATACGCAGTATTTT. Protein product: CASSLALTGGADTQYF. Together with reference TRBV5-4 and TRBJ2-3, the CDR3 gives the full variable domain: ETGVTQSPTHLIKTRGQQVTLRCSSQSGHNTVSWYQQALGQGPQFIFQYYREEENGRGNFPPRFSGLQFPNYSSELNVNALELDDSALYLCASSLALTGGADTQYFGPGTRLTVL.

CDR3: CSASGQAWGYTF. The CDR3 DNA is TGCAGTGCTAGTGGGCAGGCCTGGGGCTACACCTTC. J is TRBJ1-2 and V is TRBV20-1; D gene unclear. CDR1 DFQATT and CDR2 SNEGSKA come from the germline V gene (reference sequence). This CDR3 region has 12 residues. The V end lost 3 bases, the J end lost 8 bases, and 13 bases lay between the germline ends.

Here the CDR3 reads CASSQGTSGGYYEQYF. The DNA for the CDR3 is TGTGCCAGCAGCCAAGGGACTAGCGGGGGGTACTACGAGCAGTACTTC. The gene calls are TRBV5-4 and TRBJ2-7; 15 bases map to TRBD2. V trimming: 4 bases; J trimming: 3 bases; junction bases outside the gene matches: 5. The CDR3 covers 16 residues. Germline V CDR1 and CDR2: SGHNT, YYREEE (reference sequence).

The CDR3 nucleotides are TGTGCCAGCAGCGTAGTTAGTCGGCAGGGGATGAATGAGCAGTTCTTC. Translating it yields CASSVVSRQGMNEQFF. This chain uses TRBV9 with TRBJ2-1; possibly TRBD1 for D (6 bases). In germline, CDR1 is SGDLS, CDR2 YYNGEE. The CDR3 totals 16 residues. V lost 0 bases and J 7 bases, leaving 17 bases between the germline ends. Full variable domain (rest looked up from reference TRBV9 and TRBJ2-1): DSGVTQTPKHLITATGQRVTLRCSPRSGDLSVYWYQQSLDQGLQFLIQYYNGEERAKGNILERFSAQQFPDLHSELNLSSLELGDSALYFCASSVVSRQGMNEQFFGPGTRLTVL.

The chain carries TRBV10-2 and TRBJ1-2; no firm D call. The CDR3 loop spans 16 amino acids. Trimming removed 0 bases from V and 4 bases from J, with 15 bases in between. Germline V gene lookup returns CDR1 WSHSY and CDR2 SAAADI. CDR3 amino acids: CASSESIEGSVYGYTF. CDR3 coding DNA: TGCGCCAGCAGTGAGTCGATAGAGGGCAGCGTCTATGGCTACACCTTC.

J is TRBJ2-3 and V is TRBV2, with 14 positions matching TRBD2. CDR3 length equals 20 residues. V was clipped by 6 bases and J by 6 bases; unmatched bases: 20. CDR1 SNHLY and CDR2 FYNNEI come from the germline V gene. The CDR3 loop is CASSDPRSPVTSGGEDTQYF. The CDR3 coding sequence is TGTGCCAGCAGCGATCCTCGCAGTCCGGTGACTAGCGGGGGGGAGGATACGCAGTATTTT.

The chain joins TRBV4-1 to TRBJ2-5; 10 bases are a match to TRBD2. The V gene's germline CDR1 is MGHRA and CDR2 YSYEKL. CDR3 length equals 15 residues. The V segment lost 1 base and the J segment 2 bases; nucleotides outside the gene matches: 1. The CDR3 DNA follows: TGCGCCAGCAGCCAAGGGACTAGCGGACAAGAGACCCAGTACTTC. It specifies CASSQGTSGQETQYF.

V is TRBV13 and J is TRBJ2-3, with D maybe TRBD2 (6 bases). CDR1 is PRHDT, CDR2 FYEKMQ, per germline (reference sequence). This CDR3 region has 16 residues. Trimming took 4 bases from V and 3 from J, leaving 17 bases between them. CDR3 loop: CASSSLPGGSTDTQYF. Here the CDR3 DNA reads TGTGCCAGCAGCTCCCTCCCCGGGGGTAGTACAGATACGCAGTATTTT.

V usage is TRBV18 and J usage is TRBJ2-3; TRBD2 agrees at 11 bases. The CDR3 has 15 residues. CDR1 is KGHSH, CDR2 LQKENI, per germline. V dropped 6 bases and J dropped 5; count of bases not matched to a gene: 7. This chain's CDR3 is CASSVAGGPGDTQYF. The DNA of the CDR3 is TGTGCCAGCTCTGTAGCGGGGGGGCCTGGAGATACGCAGTATTTT.

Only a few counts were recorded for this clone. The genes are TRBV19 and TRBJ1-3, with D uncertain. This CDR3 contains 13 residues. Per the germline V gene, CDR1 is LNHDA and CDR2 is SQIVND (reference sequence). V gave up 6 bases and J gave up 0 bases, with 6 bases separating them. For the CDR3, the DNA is TGTGCCAGTAGCCTCTCCTCTGGAAACACCATATATTTT. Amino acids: CASSLSSGNTIYF.

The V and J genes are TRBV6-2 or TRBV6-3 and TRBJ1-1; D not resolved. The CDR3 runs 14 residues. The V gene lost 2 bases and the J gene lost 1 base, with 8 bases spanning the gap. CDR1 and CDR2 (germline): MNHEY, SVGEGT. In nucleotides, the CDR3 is TGTGCCAGCAGTTACACAGACCAGAACACTGAAGCTTTCTTT. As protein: CASSYTDQNTEAFF.

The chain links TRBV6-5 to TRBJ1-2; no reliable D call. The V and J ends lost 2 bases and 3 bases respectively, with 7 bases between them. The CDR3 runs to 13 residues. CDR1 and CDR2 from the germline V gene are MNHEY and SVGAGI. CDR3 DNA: TGTGCCAGCAGTTACGGGCGTGACTATGGCTACACCTTC. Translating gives CASSYGRDYGYTF.

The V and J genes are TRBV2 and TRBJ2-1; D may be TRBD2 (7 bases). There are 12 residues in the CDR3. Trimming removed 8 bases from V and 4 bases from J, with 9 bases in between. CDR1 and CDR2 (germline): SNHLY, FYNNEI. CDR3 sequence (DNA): TGTGCCAGCGGGGGGGCATACAATGAGCAGTTCTTC. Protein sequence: CASGGAYNEQFF. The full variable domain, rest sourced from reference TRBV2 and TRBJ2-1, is EPEVTQTPSHQVTQMGQEVILRCVPISNHLYFYWYRQILGQKVEFLVSFYNNEISEKSEIFDDQFSVERPDGSNFTLKIRSTKLEDSAMYFCASGGAYNEQFFGPGTRLTVL.

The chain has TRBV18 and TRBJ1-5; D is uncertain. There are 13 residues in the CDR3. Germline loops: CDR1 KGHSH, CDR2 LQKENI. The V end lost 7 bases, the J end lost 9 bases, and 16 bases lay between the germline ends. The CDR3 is CASFPVRQRPQHF. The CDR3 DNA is TGTGCCAGCTTCCCGGTCCGCCAGCGGCCCCAGCATTTT.

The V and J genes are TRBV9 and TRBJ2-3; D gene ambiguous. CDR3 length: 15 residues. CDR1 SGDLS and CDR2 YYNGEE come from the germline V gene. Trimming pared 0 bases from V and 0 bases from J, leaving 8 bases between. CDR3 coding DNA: TGTGCCAGCAGCGTAGGGCATTTTAGCACAGATACGCAGTATTTT. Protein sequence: CASSVGHFSTDTQYF.

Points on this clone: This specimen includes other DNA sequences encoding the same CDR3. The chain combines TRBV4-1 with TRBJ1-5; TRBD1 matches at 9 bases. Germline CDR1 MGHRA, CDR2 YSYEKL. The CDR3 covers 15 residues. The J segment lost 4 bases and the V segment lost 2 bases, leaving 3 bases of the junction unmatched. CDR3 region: CASSQLTGGNQPQHF. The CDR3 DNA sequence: TGCGCCAGCAGCCAACTGACAGGGGGGAATCAGCCCCAGCATTTT.

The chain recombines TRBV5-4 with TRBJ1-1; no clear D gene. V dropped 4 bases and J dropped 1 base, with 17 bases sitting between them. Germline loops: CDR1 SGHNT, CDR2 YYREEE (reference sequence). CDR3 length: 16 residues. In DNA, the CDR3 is TGTGCCAGCAGCCCGGGTCAAAACGAAAAGAACACTGAAGCTTTCTTT. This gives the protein CASSPGQNEKNTEAFF.